The 31 T cell receptor beta chains presented below share a single source sample, sequenced in a study of blood T cells in healthy people across ages (dated by TCRdb to between 2015 and 2017). The library was produced with 5' RACE. TCRdb names Illumina HiSeq 2500 as the instrument used. A second PCR of roughly 6 to 11 cycles was run with a J-beta primer mix and a sample-barcoded 5' primer. Clones were called with MiXCR by TCRdb after fastp trimmed the public reads at Q25, and only in-frame beta chains were retained. All rows with the same CDR3 protein become a single entry with the most common DNA and genes. Within this sample are roughly 1,500,000 distinct CDR3 sequences, with about 43% of them counted one time only. Of the sample, 7% to 9.5% falls within the top ten clones. The sample was blood. These receptors were obtained from a woman under 30 in good health.

This clonotype was counted a few times. V usage is TRBV7-3 and J usage is TRBJ1-1; D unclear. Germline V gene data show CDR1 as SGHTA and CDR2 as FQGTGA. With 1 base removed from V and 5 bases from J, the gap between germline ends came to 8 bases. This CDR3 spans 13 amino acids. The CDR3 DNA is TGTGCCAGCAGCTTAATGACGGATACTGAAGCTTTCTTT. Protein product: CASSLMTDTEAFF.

This chain joins TRBV5-6 and TRBJ1-3; 8 positions match TRBD1. The V gene end was trimmed by 7 bases and the J gene end by 2 bases; junction bases not matched to a gene: 11. The CDR3 is made up of 16 amino acids. Germline CDR1 SGHDT, CDR2 YYEEEE. CDR3 coding DNA: TGTGCCAGCGAAGTTGCAGGGGGCTACCCTGGAAACACCATATATTTT. Encoded protein: CASEVAGGYPGNTIYF.

CDR3 DNA: TGTGCCAGCAGCTTTGAGACGGGAGGACGGGAGTCATACGAGCAGTACTTC. It yields the protein CASSFETGGRESYEQYF. The rearrangement links TRBV7-2 to TRBJ2-7; 7 bases fit TRBD2. In germline, CDR1 is SGHTA, CDR2 FQGNSA. The ends lost 3 bases at V and 4 bases at J; junction bases unmatched: 15. The CDR3 loop spans 17 amino acids.

The chain joins TRBV6-1 to TRBJ2-1; 11 nucleotides match TRBD1. The CDR3 length is 12 residues. The junction had 8 bases not matched to a gene; V was cut back by 7 bases and J by 15 bases. Germline-derived CDR1 and CDR2 are MNHNS and SASEGT. CDR3 protein: CASTVGTGGAFF. The CDR3 bases are TGTGCCAGCACGGTCGGGACAGGGGGAGCGTTCTTC.

This chain joins TRBV10-3 and TRBJ2-3, with D possibly called TRBD1 or TRBD2 (6 bases each). V was cut by 6 bases and J by 4 bases, with 11 bases left in between. CDR1 ENHRY and CDR2 SYGVKD come from the germline V gene. The CDR3 runs to 13 residues. The CDR3 DNA reads TGTGCCATCAGGGGGGGCTGGCCAGATACGCAGTATTTT. This translates into CAIRGGWPDTQYF.

This chain connects TRBV12-3 or TRBV12-4 to TRBJ2-7; D is ambiguous. The DNA matches TRBJ2-5 better at its end, which makes the J call doubtful. The CDR3 is made up of 13 amino acids. The CDR3 region is CASSDRASGTQYF. CDR3 DNA sequence: TGTGCCAGCAGTGACCGGGCCAGTGGGACCCAGTACTTC.

This clonotype was observed a few times. V and J are TRBV5-1 and TRBJ2-7, with a tentative D call TRBD1 (5 bases). Germline V gives CDR1 SGHRS, CDR2 YFSETQ. Trimming took 4 bases from V and 0 from J, leaving 23 bases between them. There are 18 residues in the CDR3. CDR3 loop: CASSLGLQETISSYEQYF. CDR3 bases: TGCGCCAGCAGCCTCGGTCTACAGGAGACAATCAGCTCCTACGAGCAGTACTTC.

This clonotype was counted ten times or more. V is TRBV30 and J is TRBJ2-3, with D possibly being TRBD1 (6 bases). This CDR3 has 12 residues. Germline loops: CDR1 GTSNPN, CDR2 SVGIG (reference sequence). The V end lost 5 bases, the J end lost 2 bases, and 8 bases lay between the germline ends. CDR3 nucleotides: TGTGCCTGGCGGGACAACACAGATACGCAGTATTTT. Protein sequence: CAWRDNTDTQYF.

The CDR3 bases are TGCGCCAGCAGCTTGGAAGTCGACAGGGCGCGCGAAAAACTGTTTTTT. The encoded protein is CASSLEVDRAREKLFF. V is TRBV5-1 and J is TRBJ1-4, with TRBD1 identical over 7 bases. J was trimmed by 8 bases and V by 0 bases; bases with no gene match: 10. This CDR3 region has 16 residues. Per the germline V gene, CDR1 is SGHRS and CDR2 is YFSETQ.

V is TRBV18 and J is TRBJ2-1; 11 positions agree with TRBD1. The CDR3 consists of 17 residues. V shed 0 bases and J 0 bases; nucleotides not matched to a gene: 1. The V gene's germline CDR1 is KGHSH and CDR2 LQKENI. The CDR3, as DNA: TGTGCCAGCTCACCACCGGGGACAGGGGGCTCCTACAATGAGCAGTTCTTC. Protein sequence: CASSPPGTGGSYNEQFF.

This clonotype was seen a handful of times. V and J are TRBV3-1 and TRBJ1-2, with D uncertain. CDR1 and CDR2 from the germline V gene are LGHDT and YNNKEL (reference sequence). The ends were cut back, 2 bases at V and 7 bases at J, with 8 bases in the middle. This CDR3 contains 12 residues. Written as DNA, the CDR3 is TGTGCCAGCAGCCAAAGGCAAAGTGGCTACACCTTC. The encoded protein is CASSQRQSGYTF.

The rearrangement uses TRBV7-2 and TRBJ1-1, with no clear D. CDR1 and CDR2 from the germline V gene are SGHTA and FQGNSA. V was trimmed by 1 base and J by 0 bases, leaving 9 bases between them. The CDR3 sequence is 15 residues long. The CDR3 reads CASSLGRRLNTEAFF. The CDR3 nucleotides are TGTGCCAGCAGCTTAGGCCGGCGGCTGAACACTGAAGCTTTCTTT.

This clonotype has more than one count but fewer than ten. The chain carries TRBV5-1 and TRBJ2-1; 9 bases agree with TRBD1. This CDR3 is built from 17 residues. The V segment lost 2 bases and the J segment 4 bases; nucleotides outside the gene matches: 10. Germline V CDR1 and CDR2: SGHRS, YFSETQ. CDR3 in amino acids: CASSLAPPGTGYNEQFF. Here the CDR3 DNA reads TGCGCCAGCAGCTTAGCTCCCCCCGGGACAGGGTACAATGAGCAGTTCTTC.

The rearrangement uses TRBV5-1 and TRBJ2-5; TRBD1 agrees at 7 bases. Trimming cost V 4 bases and J 4 bases; bases outside gene matches: 7. The germline CDR1 and CDR2 sequences are SGHRS and YFSETQ. The CDR3 is 14 amino acids. CDR3 region: CASSPGTDIETQYF. CDR3 DNA: TGCGCCAGCAGCCCTGGGACAGATATAGAGACCCAGTACTTC.

The chain joins TRBV30 to TRBJ1-6; D is possibly TRBD1 (5 bases). From germline, CDR1 is GTSNPN and CDR2 SVGIG (reference sequence). The V gene lost 2 bases and the J gene lost 8 bases, with 10 bases spanning the gap. The CDR3 sequence is 13 residues long. The CDR3 coding sequence is TGTGCCTGGAGTCGGGGGAGTGATTCACCCCTCCACTTT. It translates to CAWSRGSDSPLHF. The variable domain in full, completed from reference TRBV30 and TRBJ1-6, reads SQTIHQWPATLVQPVGSPLSLECTVEGTSNPNLYWYRQAAGRGLQLLFYSVGIGQISSEVPQNLSASRPQDRQFILSSKKLLLSDSGFYLCAWSRGSDSPLHFGNGTRLTVT.

With respect to this clonotype: Compared with germline, one end of the junction differs, possibly owing to a read error. The CDR3 coding sequence is TGCGGTGCTTCGACAGGGGGTAACAATCAGCCCCAGCATTTT. It specifies CGASTGGNNQPQHF. The chain combines TRBV20-1 with TRBJ1-5; 9 nucleotides align to TRBD1. There are 14 residues in the CDR3. Germline V gives CDR1 DFQATT, CDR2 SNEGSKA (reference sequence).

This clonotype was detected a few times. J is TRBJ2-5 and V is TRBV3-1, with 9 bases aligning to TRBD2. From germline, CDR1 is LGHDT and CDR2 YNNKEL (reference sequence). V was pared by 4 bases and J by 4 bases, with 4 bases of the junction left unmatched. The CDR3 consists of 14 residues. The CDR3 region has the DNA TGTGCCAGCAGCCCATCGACTAGCGGAGAGACCCAGTACTTC. Protein product: CASSPSTSGETQYF.

This clonotype was counted between two and nine times. V gene TRBV4-1 combines with J gene TRBJ2-5, with 10 bases matching TRBD2. Germline CDR1 and CDR2: MGHRA and YSYEKL. With 3 bases clipped from V and 1 base from J, the junction kept 14 bases outside the gene matches. The CDR3 consists of 19 residues. CDR3 amino acids: CASSHPKMGLAGAQETQYF. Written as DNA, the CDR3 is TGCGCCAGCAGCCACCCTAAGATGGGGCTAGCGGGGGCCCAAGAGACCCAGTACTTC.

In its sample, this clonotype was seen a few times. The chain carries TRBV4-1 and TRBJ2-3, with 8 bases lining up with TRBD2. Per the germline V gene, CDR1 is MGHRA and CDR2 is YSYEKL. The CDR3 length is 19 residues. The V and J ends lost 0 bases and 2 bases, in that order; junction bases with no gene match: 13. The CDR3: CASSQENVGLAGDTDTQYF. The CDR3 bases are TGCGCCAGCAGCCAAGAGAATGTAGGGCTAGCGGGTGACACAGATACGCAGTATTTT.

The chain combines TRBV4-1 with TRBJ2-5; TRBD2 aligns across 7 bases. Germline V CDR1 and CDR2: MGHRA, YSYEKL. The CDR3 length is 16 residues. V shed 0 bases and J 1 base; nucleotides not matched to a gene: 5. The CDR3 region is CASSQDMLAVQETQYF. The CDR3 DNA reads as TGCGCCAGCAGCCAAGATATGCTAGCGGTCCAAGAGACCCAGTACTTC.

The chain is built from TRBV7-9 and TRBJ1-4, with 7 bases identical to TRBD1. The length of the CDR3 is 14 residues. From germline, CDR1 is SEHNR and CDR2 FQNEAQ (reference sequence). V was clipped by 1 base and J by 8 bases; unmatched bases: 4. For the CDR3, the DNA is TGTGCCAGCAGCTTAGAGGGGGCGCGCGAAAAACTGTTTTTT. It specifies CASSLEGAREKLFF.

The V gene is TRBV21-1, the J gene TRBJ1-1; the D call of TRBD1 is as the table states it, not checked on the DNA. TRBV21-1 is deemed a pseudogene. The CDR3 extends over 17 amino acids. CDR3: CASSKVFRGTGFTEAFF. For the CDR3, the DNA is TGTGCCAGCAGCAAAGTCTTCCGCGGGACAGGGTTCACTGAAGCTTTCTTT.

The rearrangement uses TRBV5-1 and TRBJ2-5; D might be TRBD1 (5 bases). The germline V gene encodes CDR1 SGHRS and CDR2 YFSETQ. Trimming removed 4 bases at V and 5 bases at J, with 15 bases between. This CDR3 has 14 amino acids. CDR3 protein: CASSTSQGRETQYF. CDR3 DNA: TGCGCCAGCAGCACCAGCCAGGGAAGGGAGACCCAGTACTTC.

This sequence joins TRBV7-8 and TRBJ1-5; D uncertain. The CDR3 is 16 amino acids. Trimming shortened V by 5 bases and J by 0 bases, and 14 bases separated the two germline ends. CDR1 is SGHVS, CDR2 FQNEAQ, per germline. As DNA, the CDR3 is TGTGCCAGCAGCCGCGATGTGGACCCTAGCAATCAGCCCCAGCATTTT. Residues: CASSRDVDPSNQPQHF.

This chain links TRBV28 with TRBJ2-1; 12 nucleotides align to TRBD2. V gave up 6 bases and J gave up 9 bases; unmatched junction bases: 3. The CDR3 consists of 13 residues. The germline V gene encodes CDR1 MDHEN and CDR2 SYDVKM. CDR3 sequence (DNA): TGTGCCAGCAGCGCACTAGCGGGAGGTGAGCAGTTCTTC. Its protein product is CASSALAGGEQFF.

J is TRBJ2-2 and V is TRBV29-1, with TRBD2 identical over 7 bases. J lost 4 bases, V lost 5 bases, and 4 bases had no gene match. Germline V lookup: CDR1 SQVTM, CDR2 ANQGSEA. CDR3 length: 13 amino acids. The CDR3, as DNA: TGCAGCGTTAGCGGGGAGGCCACCGGGGAGCTGTTTTTT. It yields the protein CSVSGEATGELFF.

This clonotype was counted between two and nine times. V usage is TRBV29-1 and J usage is TRBJ1-2; D ambiguous. The CDR3 consists of 15 residues. With 4 bases removed from V and 2 bases from J, the gap between germline ends came to 17 bases. Germline CDR1 SQVTM, CDR2 ANQGSEA. This CDR3 is CSVGMLRSTNYGYTF. For the CDR3, the DNA is TGCAGCGTTGGAATGCTTCGGTCGACAAACTATGGCTACACCTTC. Variable domain in full (rest from reference TRBV29-1 and TRBJ1-2): SAVISQKPSRDICQRGTSLTIQCQVDSQVTMMFWYRQQPGQSLTLIATANQGSEATYESGFVIDKFPISRPNLTFSTLTVSNMSPEDSSIYLCSVGMLRSTNYGYTFGSGTRLTVV.

There are a few counts of this clonotype. J is TRBJ2-3 and V is TRBV18; 10 positions agree with TRBD2. Germline values: CDR1 KGHSH, CDR2 LQKENI. CDR3 size: 13 residues. V shed 5 bases and J 6 bases; nucleotides not matched to a gene: 2. The CDR3 protein is CASSTTSGDTQYF. The CDR3 DNA sequence: TGTGCCAGCTCAACGACTAGCGGGGATACGCAGTATTTT.

This chain links TRBV28 with TRBJ1-2; 8 bases align to TRBD1. The CDR3 has 15 residues. V was pared by 2 bases and J by 1 base, with 3 bases of the junction left unmatched. Per germline, CDR1 MDHEN and CDR2 SYDVKM. The CDR3 spells CASSLGTGLNYGYTF. The CDR3, as DNA: TGTGCCAGCAGTTTAGGGACAGGCCTTAACTATGGCTACACCTTC.

This clonotype was counted only a few times. In DNA, the CDR3 is TGCAGTGCTCCCCCCCCGCTAGCGGGAAAAAACATTCAGTACTTC. This translates into CSAPPPLAGKNIQYF. The V call is TRBV20-1, the J call TRBJ2-5; 9 bases are a match to TRBD2. The end of the DNA fits TRBJ2-4 better, so the J call may be wrong. From germline, CDR1 is DFQATT and CDR2 SNEGSKA (reference sequence). The CDR3 length is 15 residues.

This chain connects TRBV25-1 to TRBJ2-1; 9 bases map to TRBD2. Germline values: CDR1 MGHDK, CDR2 SYGVNS. After removal of 2 bases from V and 9 bases from J, the junction contained 11 bases not matched to a gene. The CDR3 is made up of 16 amino acids. The CDR3 here is CASSEKTAGGPSEQFF. In nucleotides, the CDR3 is TGTGCCAGCAGTGAAAAAACGGCGGGGGGGCCTAGTGAGCAGTTCTTC.